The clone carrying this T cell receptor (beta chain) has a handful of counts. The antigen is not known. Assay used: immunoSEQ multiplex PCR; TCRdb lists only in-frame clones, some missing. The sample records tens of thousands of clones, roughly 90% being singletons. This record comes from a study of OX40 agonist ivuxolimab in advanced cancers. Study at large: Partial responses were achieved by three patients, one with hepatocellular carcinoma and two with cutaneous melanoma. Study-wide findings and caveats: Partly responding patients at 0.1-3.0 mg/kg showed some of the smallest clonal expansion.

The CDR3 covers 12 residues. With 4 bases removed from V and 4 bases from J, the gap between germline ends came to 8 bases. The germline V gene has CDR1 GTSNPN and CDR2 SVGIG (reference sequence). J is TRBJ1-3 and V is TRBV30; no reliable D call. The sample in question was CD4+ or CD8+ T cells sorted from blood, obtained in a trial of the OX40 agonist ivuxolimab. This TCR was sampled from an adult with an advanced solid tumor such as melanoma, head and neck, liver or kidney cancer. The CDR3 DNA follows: TGTGCCTGGAAAAAAGCGGGAAACACCATATATTTT. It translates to CAWKKAGNTIYF. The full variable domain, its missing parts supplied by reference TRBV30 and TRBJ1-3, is SQTIHQWPATLVQPVGSPLSLECTVEGTSNPNLYWYRQAAGRGLQLLFYSVGIGQISSEVPQNLSASRPQDRQFILSSKKLLLSDSGFYLCAWKKAGNTIYFGEGSWLTVV.